This T cell receptor beta chain comes out of a study of blood T cell repertoires in COVID-19. As for the study in general: Whether acute or convalescent, the COVID-19 samples came from the United States, Italy and Spain. The cDNA or gDNA used as material had been derived from T cells, B-cell-depleted T cells, or PBMCs.

Methods used by the authors: Scientists estimated how many nucleated cells there were by amplifying reference gene primers. TCRdb keeps only in-frame clones here, not all; method: immunoSEQ multiplex PCR. The DNA was the basis for D and trimming; V, J and clone size are from that table. This table holds about 390,000 clones, approximately 87% found once. This CDR3 is built from 15 residues. J gave up 4 bases and V 4 bases, and 3 bases lay outside the gene matches. CDR1 and CDR2 from the germline V gene are KGHSH and LQKENI. The J gene is TRBJ2-1, the V gene TRBV18; TRBD1 aligns across 11 bases. The sequence was obtained from a woman aged 55-69 years with COVID-19, enrolled during active disease. Input material: peripheral blood. CDR3 in amino acids: CASSLGTGGYNEQFF. In nucleotides, the CDR3 is TGTGCCAGCTCACTAGGGACAGGGGGGTACAATGAGCAGTTCTTC. The full variable domain, in which reference TRBV18 and TRBJ2-1 provide the parts outside the CDR3, is NAGVMQNPRHLVRRRGQEARLRCSPMKGHSHVYWYRQLPEEGLKFMVYLQKENIIDESGMPKERFSAEFPKEGPSILRIQQVVRGDSAAYFCASSLGTGGYNEQFFGPGTRLTVL.